This is a list of T cell receptor beta chains from one sample in a study of blood T cell repertoires in COVID-19. Repertoires were generated with immunoSEQ multiplex PCR, while TCRdb's copy carries only in-frame clones and drops some. The sample records fewer than 600,000 clones, roughly 90% being singletons. Sequenced material: PBMCs or T cells enriched from blood (not recorded which). These TCRs come from a woman aged 40 to 50 who had recovered from COVID-19. The CDR3 runs from the conserved cysteine through the conserved F or W. A D gene is named only where the DNA matches it firmly. Size tells how often a clone was seen (once, few, many) or the class of an expanded clone, and some rows leave it out.

cdr3_nt,cdr3_aa,d_call,j_call,clone_size,cdr3_length,v_call
TGCGCCAGCAGTATAACCGGGACAGACAATGAGCAGTTCTTC,CASSITGTDNEQFF,TRBD1,TRBJ2-1,-,14,TRBV10-1
TGTGCCAGTAGTAAACAGGGGGCCTCCTACAATGAGCAGTTCTTC,CASSKQGASYNEQFF,TRBD1,TRBJ2-1,-,15,TRBV19
TGTGCCAGCAGTGAAAGCGGAGCAGACAATGAGCAGTTCTTC,CASSESGADNEQFF,-,TRBJ2-1,-,14,TRBV2
TGTGCCAGCTCACCAAACTCGGGACAGGGAAACACCATATATTTT,CASSPNSGQGNTIYF,TRBD1,TRBJ1-3,-,15,TRBV18
TGTGCCAGCAGCTTACCCGGGACAGCGAACACTGAAGCTTTCTTT,CASSLPGTANTEAFF,TRBD1,TRBJ1-1,-,15,TRBV7-9
TGTGCCAGCAGCTTTACTAGCGGGAGGGGCAATGAGCAGTTCTTC,CASSFTSGRGNEQFF,TRBD2,TRBJ2-1,-,15,TRBV3-1/TRBV3-2
TGTGCCAGCAGCTACCGGGGATGGGGAGCTTTCTTT,CASSYRGWGAFF,-,TRBJ1-1,-,12,TRBV12-3/TRBV12-4
TGTGCCAGCAGCCTACTGATTCCAGGGGGAAAGACCCAGTACTTC,CASSLLIPGGKTQYF,TRBD1,TRBJ2-5,-,15,TRBV7-9
TGTGCCAGCAGCCAAGATCTGGGCCCCTATGGCTACACCTTC,CASSQDLGPYGYTF,-,TRBJ1-2,-,14,TRBV14
TGTGCCAGCAGAGATCACTCCTTGAACACTGAAGCTTTCTTT,CASRDHSLNTEAFF,-,TRBJ1-1,-,14,TRBV27
TGTGCCAGCAGCTTTGAAGCGGGACTCTACAATGAGCAGTTCTTC,CASSFEAGLYNEQFF,TRBD2,TRBJ2-1,-,15,TRBV7-2
TGTGCCAGTAGTATAGCGCCCAGGTCAAGGAGCAATCAGCCCCAGCATTTT,CASSIAPRSRSNQPQHF,-,TRBJ1-5,-,17,TRBV19
TGTGCCAGCAGCTTAGTTCGGGGGAAACTGTTTTTT,CASSLVRGKLFF,-,TRBJ1-4,few,12,TRBV7-9
TGTGCCTGGCGTCGGGGGAGGGCCTACGAGCAGTACTTC,CAWRRGRAYEQYF,TRBD2,TRBJ2-7,-,13,TRBV30
TGTGCCACCAGTGATCTTGGGACTAGCGGGAGAAGGAATGAGCAGTTCTTC,CATSDLGTSGRRNEQFF,TRBD2,TRBJ2-1,-,17,TRBV24-1
TGTGCCAGCAGCTTACACGGGAGGCCCAATGAGCAGTTCTTC,CASSLHGRPNEQFF,TRBD2,TRBJ2-1,-,14,TRBV7-8
TGTGCCAGCAGTGACTACAGGGGGCGTCGAACTAATTCACCCCTCCACTTT,CASSDYRGRRTNSPLHF,TRBD1,TRBJ1-6,-,17,TRBV25-1
TGCAGTGCCCAGGGCTCCTATGGCTACACCTTC,CSAQGSYGYTF,-,TRBJ1-2,-,11,TRBV20-1
TGTGCCAGCAGTTACTCAGGCGGGAGAGTCAATGAGCAGTTCTTC,CASSYSGGRVNEQFF,TRBD2,TRBJ2-1,once,15,TRBV6-6
TGTGCCAGCAGCTCCTCGGACAGGGGACAATACAATGAGCAGTTCTTC,CASSSSDRGQYNEQFF,TRBD1,TRBJ2-1,-,16,TRBV11-3
TGTGCCAGCAGTTACGGGGGGACAGAGACCCAGTACTTC,CASSYGGTETQYF,-,TRBJ2-5,-,13,TRBV6-5
TGTGCCAGCAGCTTGGCGGGAGTTGCCAATGAGCAGTTCTTC,CASSLAGVANEQFF,TRBD2,TRBJ2-1,-,14,TRBV11-3